The next 25 T cell receptor beta chains were all read from a single sample in a study of OX40 agonist ivuxolimab in advanced cancers. TCRdb's copy holds only in-frame clones and misses some; the assay was immunoSEQ multiplex PCR. The sample has 65,000 to 90,000 clones; more than 75% are singletons. The starting material was CD4+ or CD8+ T cells sorted from blood, obtained in a trial of the OX40 agonist ivuxolimab. These receptors all come from an adult with an advanced solid tumor such as melanoma, head and neck, liver or kidney cancer.

In this sample, this clone turned up a few times. The chain links TRBV5-6 to TRBJ1-1; D is unresolved. With 1 base removed from V and 3 bases from J, the gap between germline ends came to 16 bases. Germline V lookup: CDR1 SGHDT, CDR2 YYEEEE. This CDR3 spans 16 amino acids. CDR3 loop: CASSLWIGSAYTEAFF. CDR3 sequence (DNA): TGTGCCAGCAGCTTGTGGATAGGGTCGGCCTACACTGAAGCTTTCTTT. The variable domain in full, with the rest retrieved from reference TRBV5-6 and TRBJ1-1, is DAGVTQSPTHLIKTRGQQVTLRCSPKSGHDTVSWYQQALGQGPQFIFQYYEEEERQRGNFPDRFSGHQFPNYSSELNVNALLLGDSALYLCASSLWIGSAYTEAFFGQGTRLTVV.

The gene calls are TRBV7-2 and TRBJ2-3, with 7 positions matching TRBD2. This CDR3 region has 19 residues. CDR1 SGHTA and CDR2 FQGNSA come from the germline V gene. V lost 5 bases and J lost 1; bases outside the gene matches: 18. The CDR3 nucleotides are TGTGCCAGCAGCGAGGATGAAATAAACGCGGCGGGGGGCACAGATACGCAGTATTTT. This codes for CASSEDEINAAGGTDTQYF.

The chain employs TRBV7-3 and TRBJ1-4; D gene ambiguous. This CDR3 has 16 residues. V was cut by 1 base and J by 8 bases, with 17 bases left in between. The germline V gene has CDR1 SGHTA and CDR2 FQGTGA. CDR3 in DNA: TGTGCCAGCAGCTTAAAGGCCTTTTTGCCACGGGAAAAACTGTTTTTT. Its protein is CASSLKAFLPREKLFF.

The rearrangement links TRBV7-9 to TRBJ1-2; possible D gene TRBD1, 5 bases. V dropped 3 bases and J dropped 4 bases, with 12 bases sitting between them. From germline, CDR1 is SEHNR and CDR2 FQNEAQ (reference sequence). The CDR3 spans 14 residues. CDR3 bases: TGTGCCAGCAGCTTTACCGGGGCCGCCTATGGCTACACCTTC. It specifies CASSFTGAAYGYTF. The full variable domain, in which reference TRBV7-9 and TRBJ1-2 provide the parts outside the CDR3, is DTGVSQNPRHKITKRGQNVTFRCDPISEHNRLYWYRQTLGQGPEFLTYFQNEAQLEKSRLLSDRFSAERPKGSFSTLEIQRTEQGDSAMYLCASSFTGAAYGYTFGSGTRLTVV.

V and J are TRBV5-6 and TRBJ1-3, with D possibly being TRBD1 (6 bases). In germline, CDR1 is SGHDT, CDR2 YYEEEE. Trimming pared 4 bases from V and 3 bases from J, leaving 20 bases between. This CDR3 is built from 17 residues. The CDR3 is CASSPFRFGQYGNTIYF. CDR3 DNA: TGTGCCAGCAGCCCCTTTAGATTTGGACAGTATGGAAACACCATATATTTT.

V gene TRBV19 combines with J gene TRBJ1-5; D is undetermined. The CDR3 is made up of 16 amino acids. The germline V gene has CDR1 LNHDA and CDR2 SQIVND (reference sequence). Trimming took off 7 bases at V and 7 bases at J, with 23 bases between the two ends. CDR3 protein: CASTPGYRISSQPQHF. DNA for the CDR3: TGTGCCAGTACCCCTGGGTACAGAATAAGCTCCCAGCCCCAGCATTTT.

The CDR3 region is CASSEWSAGYEQYF. The CDR3 DNA follows: TGCGCCAGCAGCGAATGGTCGGCGGGTTACGAGCAGTACTTC. The chain carries TRBV5-1 and TRBJ2-7; D perhaps matches TRBD2 (5 bases). CDR1 is SGHRS, CDR2 YFSETQ, per germline. The CDR3 totals 14 residues. V was trimmed by 4 bases and J by 4 bases, leaving 15 bases between them.

CDR3 region: CASSYFAGDQETQYF. The CDR3 DNA follows: TGTGCCAGCAGTTACTTCGCGGGGGACCAAGAGACCCAGTACTTC. The chain uses TRBV6-6 and TRBJ2-5; 7 bases line up with TRBD2. The trim removed 1 base at V and 0 bases at J, leaving 2 bases unmatched. This CDR3 spans 15 amino acids. Germline V gene lookup returns CDR1 MNHNY and CDR2 SVGAGI (reference sequence).

This chain joins TRBV2 and TRBJ1-6; D not resolved. Germline CDR1 and CDR2: SNHLY and FYNNEI. V was pared by 4 bases and J by 7 bases, with 11 bases between. CDR3 length equals 14 residues. In DNA form, the CDR3 reads TGTGCCAGCAGTGTCGGGTCCGGCAATTCACCCCTCCACTTT. Amino acids: CASSVGSGNSPLHF.

V gene TRBV18 combines with J gene TRBJ2-1, with unresolved D. Trimming removed 2 bases from V and 7 bases from J, with 12 bases in between. Germline lookup yields CDR1 KGHSH and CDR2 LQKENI. The CDR3 is 14 amino acids. CDR3 DNA: TGTGCCAGCTCACCAGCTTTCTTCCCTAATGAGCAGTTCTTC. It yields the protein CASSPAFFPNEQFF.

The chain employs TRBV4-3 and TRBJ1-5, with D maybe TRBD1 (5 bases). V lost 4 bases and J lost 5, with 15 bases in between. Germline V gives CDR1 LGHNA, CDR2 YSLEER. The CDR3 loop spans 15 amino acids. The CDR3 DNA sequence: TGCGCCAGCAGCCCCGCCAGGCGAGGGGATCAGCCCCAGCATTTT. Its protein product is CASSPARRGDQPQHF.

This chain connects TRBV18 to TRBJ2-5; tentatively, D is TRBD1 (6 bases). The CDR3 totals 14 residues. Trimming pared 5 bases from V and 5 bases from J, leaving 15 bases between. Per germline, CDR1 KGHSH and CDR2 LQKENI. The CDR3 loop is CASSEAQGLETQYF. CDR3 nucleotide sequence: TGTGCCAGCTCAGAAGCACAGGGATTGGAGACCCAGTACTTC.

CDR3: CASSLVLGQRWTEAFF. The CDR3 DNA reads TGTGCCAGCAGCTTGGTACTCGGCCAACGATGGACTGAAGCTTTCTTT. This chain connects TRBV5-8 to TRBJ1-1; no reliable D call. Trimming removed 0 bases from V and 5 bases from J, with 17 bases in between. CDR1 and CDR2 (germline): SGHTS, YDEGEE. The CDR3 is 16 residues long.

The gene calls are TRBV19 and TRBJ2-1, with 10 bases matching TRBD2. Per the germline V gene, CDR1 is LNHDA and CDR2 is SQIVND (reference sequence). Unmatched junction bases numbered 8, after V lost 6 bases and J lost 0 bases. There are 17 residues in the CDR3. The CDR3 nucleotides are TGTGCCAGTAGGTCCCTAGCGGGAGTAAGCTCCTACAATGAGCAGTTCTTC. This translates into CASRSLAGVSSYNEQFF.

The CDR3 sequence is CASSLRAGNSPLHF. The CDR3 bases are TGTGCCAGCAGCTTAAGGGCGGGGAATTCACCCCTCCACTTT. The chain couples TRBV7-2 to TRBJ1-6; no clear D gene. Trimming cost V 2 bases and J 7 bases, with 9 bases left between them. From germline, CDR1 is SGHTA and CDR2 FQGNSA. The CDR3 consists of 14 residues. Looking up the rest from reference TRBV7-2 and TRBJ1-6 gives the full variable domain: GAGVSQSPSNKVTEKGKDVELRCDPISGHTALYWYRQSLGQGLEFLIYFQGNSAPDKSGLPSDRFSAERTGGSVSTLTIQRTQQEDSAVYLCASSLRAGNSPLHFGNGTRLTVT.

The CDR3 region has the DNA TGTGCCAGCAGTTCGCCGGGACAGGGCACAGATACGCAGTATTTT. This sequence encodes CASSSPGQGTDTQYF. V and J are TRBV28 and TRBJ2-3, with 8 bases matching TRBD1. CDR1 and CDR2 (germline): MDHEN, SYDVKM. The junction had 4 bases not matched to a gene; V was cut back by 4 bases and J by 1 base. This CDR3 has 15 residues.

The CDR3 sequence is CASTLIRGSGNTIYF. The CDR3 DNA reads TGTGCCAGCACCCTCATTCGAGGGTCTGGAAACACCATATATTTT. V and J are TRBV7-2 and TRBJ1-3; D call uncertain. Germline V gene data show CDR1 as SGHTA and CDR2 as FQGNSA. V shed 7 bases and J shed 1 base, with 14 bases lying between them. The CDR3 length is 15 residues.

CDR3 sequence reads: CASSQDTGNYGYTF. DNA for the CDR3: TGTGCCAGCAGCCAAGATACGGGGAACTATGGCTACACCTTC. The gene calls are TRBV4-2 and TRBJ1-2; no firm D call. The germline V gene encodes CDR1 LGHNA and CDR2 YNFKEQ. Trimming left V 0 bases short and J 2 bases short, with 7 bases between. The CDR3 runs to 14 residues.

This rearrangement joins TRBV28 to TRBJ2-5, with D possibly being TRBD2 (5 bases). This CDR3 is built from 13 residues. Germline CDR1 reads MDHEN; CDR2 reads SYDVKM. Trimming pared 10 bases from V and 2 bases from J, leaving 14 bases between. The CDR3 nucleotides are TGTGCCACCCGATGGTCGGGGCAAGAGACCCAGTACTTC. This gives the protein CATRWSGQETQYF.

The chain combines TRBV5-1 with TRBJ1-5; 11 bases are shared with TRBD1. J lost 6 bases, V lost 3 bases, and 5 bases had no gene match. CDR1 SGHRS and CDR2 YFSETQ come from the germline V gene. This CDR3 region has 15 residues. The CDR3: CASSWGTGGGQPQHF. Here the CDR3 DNA reads TGCGCCAGCAGCTGGGGGACAGGGGGAGGTCAGCCCCAGCATTTT.

The chain links TRBV9 to TRBJ2-5, with D hard to call. Germline CDR1 and CDR2: SGDLS and YYNGEE. This CDR3 contains 15 residues. Trimming took 3 bases from V and 1 from J, leaving 13 bases between them. Here the CDR3 reads CASSAPGAPQETQYF. The CDR3 coding sequence is TGTGCCAGCAGCGCTCCGGGCGCCCCCCAAGAGACCCAGTACTTC.

V gene TRBV5-4 combines with J gene TRBJ1-1; D remains unclear. The V and J ends lost 7 bases and 1 base respectively, with 14 bases between them. The CDR3 is 14 residues long. Looked up from germline, CDR1 is SGHNT and CDR2 is YYREEE (reference sequence). The CDR3 spells CASGDVGWNTEAFF. The DNA of the CDR3 is TGTGCCAGCGGAGATGTGGGATGGAACACTGAAGCTTTCTTT.

The chain is built from TRBV6-5 and TRBJ2-3; no firm D call. Germline CDR1 is MNHEY and CDR2 is SVGAGI. This CDR3 contains 16 residues. V lost 4 bases and J 1 base, leaving 15 bases between the germline ends. This chain's CDR3 is CASSLTGPWGTDTQYF. The CDR3 DNA reads as TGTGCCAGCAGTTTAACCGGGCCATGGGGCACAGATACGCAGTATTTT.

This chain connects TRBV10-2 to TRBJ1-5; 7 bases match TRBD1. Germline lookup yields CDR1 WSHSY and CDR2 SAAADI. The CDR3 extends over 14 amino acids. With 3 bases clipped from V and 4 bases from J, the junction kept 3 bases outside the gene matches. The CDR3 coding sequence is TGCGCCAGCAGTGATGTGACAGGGAATCAGCCCCAGCATTTT. Its protein is CASSDVTGNQPQHF.

There are a few counts of this clone. The chain links TRBV5-6 to TRBJ1-3; D may be TRBD1 (6 bases). CDR1 is SGHDT, CDR2 YYEEEE, per germline. CDR3 length: 16 amino acids. V was trimmed by 4 bases and J by 0 bases, leaving 14 bases between them. This CDR3 reads CASSITGIGSGNTIYF. The CDR3 bases are TGTGCCAGCAGCATCACAGGGATAGGCTCTGGAAACACCATATATTTT. The whole variable domain, remainder taken from reference TRBV5-6 and TRBJ1-3, is DAGVTQSPTHLIKTRGQQVTLRCSPKSGHDTVSWYQQALGQGPQFIFQYYEEEERQRGNFPDRFSGHQFPNYSSELNVNALLLGDSALYLCASSITGIGSGNTIYFGEGSWLTVV.